This T cell receptor beta chain was documented in a study of cytomegalovirus exposure and HLA in healthy donors. Points from the study as a whole: Later analysis demonstrated an association between a missense DCLRE1C variant and TCR beta V- and J-gene trimming. Immune exposure information available was restricted to CMV serostatus.

In germline, CDR1 is SGHRS, CDR2 YFSETQ. V lost 4 bases, J lost 6 bases, and 13 bases stayed unmatched. The CDR3 has 15 amino acids. In the case of this clone: Antigen unknown.

The PCR ran on 60 Vbeta and 13 Jbeta primers. TCRdb's copy holds only in-frame clones and misses some; the assay was immunoSEQ multiplex PCR. The sample holds about 130,000 clones. The chain carries TRBV5-1 and TRBJ2-7, with 7 bases identical to TRBD2. The sequenced sample consisted of PBMCs. This receptor was identified in a man aged 25-40 years in good health and CMV-seronegative. CDR3 DNA sequence: TGCGCCAGCAGCCTGGGACCTAGCGGTTCGGGCGAGCAGTACTTC. Its translation is CASSLGPSGSGEQYF.